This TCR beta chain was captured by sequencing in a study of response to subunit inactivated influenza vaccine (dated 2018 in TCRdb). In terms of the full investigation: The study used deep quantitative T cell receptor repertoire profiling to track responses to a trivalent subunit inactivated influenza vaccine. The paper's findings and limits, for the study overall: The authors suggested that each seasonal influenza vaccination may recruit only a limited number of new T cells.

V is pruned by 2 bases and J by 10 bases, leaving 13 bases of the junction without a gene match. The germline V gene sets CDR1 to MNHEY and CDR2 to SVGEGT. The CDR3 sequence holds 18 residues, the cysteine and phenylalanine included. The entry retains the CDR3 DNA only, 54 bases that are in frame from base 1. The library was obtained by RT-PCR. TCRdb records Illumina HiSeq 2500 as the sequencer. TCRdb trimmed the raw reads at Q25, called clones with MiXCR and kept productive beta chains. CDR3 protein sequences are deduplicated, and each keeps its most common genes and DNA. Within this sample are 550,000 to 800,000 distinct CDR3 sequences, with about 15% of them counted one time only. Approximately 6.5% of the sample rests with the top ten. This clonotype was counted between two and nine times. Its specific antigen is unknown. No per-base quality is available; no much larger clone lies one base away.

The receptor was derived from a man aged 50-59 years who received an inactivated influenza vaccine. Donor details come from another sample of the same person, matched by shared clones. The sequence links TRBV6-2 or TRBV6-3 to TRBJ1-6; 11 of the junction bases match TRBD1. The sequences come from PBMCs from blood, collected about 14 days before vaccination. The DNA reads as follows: TGTGCCAGCAGTTACCGAACGGGGACAGGGGGGACTAGCTCACCCCTCCACTTT. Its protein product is CASSYRTGTGGTSSPLHF.